Given below is one T cell receptor beta chain in context. The target antigen is unknown. This sample was included in a study of beta chain features in type 1 diabetes. Regarding the study as a whole: Diminished insertions and augmented deletions at VDJ junctions characterized type 1 diabetes patients. Any HLA-type effect on TCRB rearrangement remained unresolved here. Across all four CD4+ subsets, people with type 1 diabetes showed modestly shorter TCRB CDR3s. Cells expressing TCR highly could be over-represented by cDNA sequencing.

As every portion of the isolated RNA was reverse transcribed, the sequencing read expressed TCRB transcripts. Generated by immunoSEQ multiplex PCR, the TCRdb table keeps only in-frame clones and is missing some. The table includes about 160,000 clones, roughly 9% detected once. Every donor provided one heparinised blood draw, which averaged approximately 120 mL. The TCR sequence derives from a woman in her thirties with type 1 diabetes. Sequences were obtained from central memory CD4+ T cells from blood.

In DNA, the CDR3 is TGTGCCAGCAGCAAAGCGCAGGGGACTAGCGGTTACGAGCAGTACTTC. Its translation: CASSKAQGTSGYEQYF. The chain combines TRBV21-1 with TRBJ2-7; the table's TRBD2 call for D was not verified on the DNA. TRBV21-1 is deemed a pseudogene. The CDR3 is 16 residues long.